Sequencing of this T cell receptor (beta chain) was carried out in a study of control samples from healthy donors and cancer patients. The germline V gene has CDR1 MGHRA and CDR2 YSYEKL. The trim removed 4 bases at V and 4 bases at J, leaving 11 bases unmatched. The CDR3 length is 17 residues. Sequencing was performed with immunoSEQ multiplex PCR; in TCRdb, only in-frame clones are kept and a portion is missing. The sample holds approximately 100,000 clones, 80% to 90% seen once. The TCR was taken from a man between 25 and 39 years old in good health. Sequences were obtained from blood. This sequence joins TRBV4-1 and TRBJ2-1; 9 nucleotides align to TRBD2. CDR3 in amino acids: CASSRYPGLADYNEQFF. CDR3 in DNA: TGCGCCAGCAGCCGCTACCCGGGACTAGCAGATTACAATGAGCAGTTCTTC.